The source of this T cell receptor (beta chain) is a study of T cells in narcolepsy. Background on the study: Enrolled donors included narcolepsy type 1 or type 2 patients and healthy controls.

Concerning this clone: The antigen is unknown.

The CDR3 is 13 amino acids. The V gene lost 7 bases and the J gene lost 5 bases, with 14 bases spanning the gap. Looked up from germline, CDR1 is MNHEY and CDR2 is SVGAGI. Study outcomes and limitations: No autoreactive T cell clone sequences appeared in some memory CD4+ repertoires. Comparing one patient's CSF and blood CD4+ clonotypes highlighted HCRT- and TRIB2-specific autoreactive clonotypes.

Some clones are missing from TCRdb's copy, which holds only in-frame ones; the method was immunoSEQ multiplex PCR. Of 30,000 to 40,000 clones listed, 70% to 85% were seen once; the top ten hold over 2%. The clonotype originates from a human donor in good health. The chain carries TRBV6-5 and TRBJ2-5; possible D gene TRBD1, 6 bases. Sample: memory (CD45RA-) CD4+ T cells from blood. Here the CDR3 reads CASTYRAGETQYF. The CDR3 DNA follows: TGTGCCAGCACCTACAGGGCGGGTGAGACCCAGTACTTC.